The 4 T cell receptor beta chains presented below share a single source sample, sequenced in a study of T cell clonality in common variable immunodeficiency (dated by TCRdb to 2014 to 2015). To prepare the library, the immunoSEQ multiplex PCR assay was applied. As stored in TCRdb, this immuneACCESS dataset retains in-frame rearrangements with V and J assigned. A fraction of the clones does not appear; measured against another copy, unresolved V genes explain less than half of the discrepancy, and the remainder lacks a known reason. The table records some 50,000 clones for this sample, and not one of them appears only once. In total, the top ten clones hold about 6% of the sample. Sequenced sample: peripheral blood mononuclear cells. The source is a person between 18 and 70 years old in good health.

This clone was observed at least ten times. CDR3 DNA (partial): TGTGCCAGCAGTTTTTCTGGCGGGTGGACAGATACG. Amino acid sequence: CASSFSGGWTDT. The full CDR3 reads CASSFSGGWTDTQYF. This chain uses TRBV28 with TRBJ2-3, with a tentative D call TRBD2 (5 bases). The sequence runs out 3 residues before the end of the CDR3; the remainder is reconstructed from the germline J gene. Trimming removed 3 bases from V and 3 bases from J, with 13 bases in between. The CDR3 runs 15 residues. Germline V gene sequence: CDR1 MDHEN, CDR2 SYDVKM.

Many counts were recorded for this clone. Read coverage stops 3 residues before the CDR3 terminus; the germline J gene supplies the remainder. This chain uses TRBV4-2 with TRBJ2-3; TRBD1 matches at 10 bases. The germline CDR1 and CDR2 sequences are LGHNA and YNFKEQ. CDR3 length equals 15 residues. V shed 5 bases and J 8 bases; nucleotides not matched to a gene: 10. CDR3 loop: CASSSRDRGEGTQYF. Partial CDR3 DNA: TGTGCCAGCAGCTCCCGGGACAGGGGAGAGGGTACG.

There are many counts of this clone. The read ends 3 residues before the CDR3 terminus; that terminus is restored from the germline J gene. The rearrangement links TRBV29-1 to TRBJ1-1; D is possibly TRBD1 (5 bases). The CDR3 loop spans 13 amino acids. Germline lookup yields CDR1 SQVTM and CDR2 ANQGSEA. The V end lost 2 bases, the J end lost 1 base, and 8 bases lay between the germline ends. Incomplete CDR3 DNA: TGCAGCGTTGAAAAACAGGCGAACACTGAA. It is translated as CSVEKQANTE. The whole CDR3 protein is CSVEKQANTEAFF.

Ten or more counts support this clone. The read ends 3 residues early relative to the CDR3; the germline J gene fills the gap. This chain joins TRBV20-1 and TRBJ1-2; D not resolved. The CDR3 loop spans 10 amino acids. Germline V gene data show CDR1 as DFQATT and CDR2 as SNEGSKA (reference sequence). The CDR3 sequence is CSARQQGYTF. The covered CDR3 bases are TGCAGTGCCAGACAACAGGGC.